This paragraph covers one TCR beta chain sequence. Using immunoSEQ multiplex PCR, the repertoire was profiled, and TCRdb retains in-frame clones only, with some absent. The sample includes roughly 120,000 clones, 85% of them seen just once. This CDR3 spans 16 amino acids. Deletions cut 3 bases from V and 4 bases from J, with 18 bases between. Germline loops: CDR1 SGHVS, CDR2 FQNEAQ. The data belong to a study of blood T cell repertoires in COVID-19. The clonotype comes from a human donor in a cohort sampled during active COVID-19. Sequencing was carried out using peripheral blood. The rearrangement uses TRBV7-8 and TRBJ1-1; possibly TRBD1 for D (6 bases). As DNA, the CDR3 is TGTGCCAGCAGCTTCCCGACAGGTTGGGGCTCCACTGAAGCTTTCTTT. Protein product: CASSFPTGWGSTEAFF.